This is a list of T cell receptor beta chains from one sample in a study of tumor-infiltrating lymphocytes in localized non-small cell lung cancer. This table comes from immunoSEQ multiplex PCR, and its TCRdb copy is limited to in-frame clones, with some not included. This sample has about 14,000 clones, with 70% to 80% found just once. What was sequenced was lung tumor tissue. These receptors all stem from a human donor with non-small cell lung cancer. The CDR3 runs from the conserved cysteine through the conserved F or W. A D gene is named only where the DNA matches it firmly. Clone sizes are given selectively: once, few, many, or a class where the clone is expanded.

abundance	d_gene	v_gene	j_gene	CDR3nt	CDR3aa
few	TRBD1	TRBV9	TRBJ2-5	TGTGCCAGCAGCGCCGGGACAGGGCGAGCGGAGACCCAGTACTTC	CASSAGTGRAETQYF
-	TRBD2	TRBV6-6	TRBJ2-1	TGTGCCAGCGGGGGAGCGGGGGGGCGCCCTGAGCAGTTCTTC	CASGGAGGRPEQFF
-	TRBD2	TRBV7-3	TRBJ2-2	TGTGCCAGCAGCGCCCAAGCGGGAACGAACACCGGGGAGCTGTTTTTT	CASSAQAGTNTGELFF
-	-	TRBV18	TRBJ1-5	TGTGCCAGCTCACCACGGGAGGGACCCAATCAGCCCCAGCATTTT	CASSPREGPNQPQHF
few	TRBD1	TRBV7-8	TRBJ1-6	TGTGCCAGCAGCTTAGCGGACAGGGGATTATCCTATAATTCACCCCTCCACTTT	CASSLADRGLSYNSPLHF
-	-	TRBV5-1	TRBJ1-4	TGCGCCAGCAGCTTGAGGGGGGTAGCTAATGAAAAACTGTTTTTT	CASSLRGVANEKLFF
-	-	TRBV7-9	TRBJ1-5	TGTGCCAGCAGCTTAGAACCTGACAGATCCCAGCATTTT	CASSLEPDRSQHF
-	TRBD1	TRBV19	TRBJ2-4	TGTGCCAGTAGTATAGATCAGGGGGCCCCCCTGCTAGCCAAAAACATTCAGTACTTC	CASSIDQGAPLLAKNIQYF
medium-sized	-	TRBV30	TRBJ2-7	TGTGCCTGGAGCGCAACAGTTGGCGAGCAGTACTTC	CAWSATVGEQYF
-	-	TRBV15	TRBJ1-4	TGTGCCACCAGCAGAGGCGCGGCAGGCACTAATGAAAAACTGTTTTTT	CATSRGAAGTNEKLFF
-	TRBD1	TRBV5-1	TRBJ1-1	TGCGCCAGCAGCTTGGGGGACAGCCTTAACACTGAAGCTTTCTTT	CASSLGDSLNTEAFF
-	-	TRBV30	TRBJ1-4	TGTGCCTCCGCAACAGGGTGGGGAGTGGGAGAAAAACTGTTTTTT	CASATGWGVGEKLFF
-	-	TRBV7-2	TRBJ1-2	TGTGCCAGCAGCTTAGCTCAGGCCGCGAGAGGTAGGGGCTACACCTTC	CASSLAQAARGRGYTF
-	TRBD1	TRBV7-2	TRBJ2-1	TGTGCCAGCAGCTTCCTACAGGGGGTCGAGCAGTTCTTC	CASSFLQGVEQFF
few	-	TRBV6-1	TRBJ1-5	TGTGCCAGCAGTGATATGGTTGTTCAGCCCCAGCATTTT	CASSDMVVQPQHF
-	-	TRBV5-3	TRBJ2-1	TGTGCCAGAAGCTTGGAGGCAGGAAGAGGCAATGAGCAGTTCTTC	CARSLEAGRGNEQFF
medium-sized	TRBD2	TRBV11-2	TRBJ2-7	TGTGCCAGCAGCTTAGGATTTGGGGGACTAGCGACCCCCGAGCAGTACTTC	CASSLGFGGLATPEQYF
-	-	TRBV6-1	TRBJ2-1	TGTGCCAGCAGTGAATGGGCCGGGTCCAACAATGAGCAGTTCTTC	CASSEWAGSNNEQFF
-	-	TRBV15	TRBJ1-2	TGTGCCACCTTTTCTCGGGGACGCTACACCTTC	CATFSRGRYTF
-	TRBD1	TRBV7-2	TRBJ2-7	TGTGCCAGCAGCCCCGACAGGGGGCGGTACCCCTACGAGCAGTACTTC	CASSPDRGRYPYEQYF
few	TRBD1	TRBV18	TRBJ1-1	TGTGCCAGCTCACTAAACCGGGACAGGCAGAACACTGAAGCTTTCTTT	CASSLNRDRQNTEAFF
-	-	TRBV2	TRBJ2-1	TGTGCCAGCCAGATCGACAGTAGCTCCTACAATGAGCAGTTCTTC	CASQIDSSSYNEQFF
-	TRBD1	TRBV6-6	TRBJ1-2	TGTGCCAGCAGTTACGGGGACAGGGGGAACTATGGCTACACCTTC	CASSYGDRGNYGYTF
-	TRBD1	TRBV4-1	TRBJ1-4	TGCGCCAGCAGCCAAGGCCCACAGGGGGCAACTAATGAAAAACTGTTTTTT	CASSQGPQGATNEKLFF
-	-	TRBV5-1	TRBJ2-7	TGCGCCAGCAGCTCGAACGGACATACCTACGAGCAGTACTTC	CASSSNGHTYEQYF
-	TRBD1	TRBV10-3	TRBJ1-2	TGTGCCATCAGCACAGGGGGGATTAACTATGGCTACACCTTC	CAISTGGINYGYTF
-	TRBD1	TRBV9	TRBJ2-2	TGTGCCAGCAGCGTAACCCGGGACAGGGTGAACACCGGGGAGCTGTTTTTT	CASSVTRDRVNTGELFF
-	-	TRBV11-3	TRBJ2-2	TGTGCCAGCAGCTTGATGGGGGGTTCGAATACCGGGGAGCTGTTTTTT	CASSLMGGSNTGELFF
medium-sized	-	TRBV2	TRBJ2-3	TGTGCCAGCAGACAGGGCGTTGGCACAGATACGCAGTATTTT	CASRQGVGTDTQYF
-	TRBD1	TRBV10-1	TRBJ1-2	TGCGCCAGCAGTGAAGCCCCGGGGACAGGGTATGGCTACACCTTC	CASSEAPGTGYGYTF
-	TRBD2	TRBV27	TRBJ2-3	TGTGCCAGCAGTTCTGGACTAGCGGGAGGAAATACGCAGTATTTT	CASSSGLAGGNTQYF
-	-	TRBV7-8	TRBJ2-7	TGTGCCAGCAGCTCGGGTCCCTACGAGCAGTACTTC	CASSSGPYEQYF
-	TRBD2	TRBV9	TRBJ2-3	TGTGCCAGCAGCCCCGGACTAGCGGGGGGAAGTGGCACAGATACGCAGTATTTT	CASSPGLAGGSGTDTQYF
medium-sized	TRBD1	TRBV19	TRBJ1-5	TGTGCCAGTAGTATGGACAGGGCCCGGGATCAGCCCCAGCATTTT	CASSMDRARDQPQHF
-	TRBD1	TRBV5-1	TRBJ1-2	TGCGCCAGCAGCCCTGGGACAGGGTATGGCTACACCTTC	CASSPGTGYGYTF
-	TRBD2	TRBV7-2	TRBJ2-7	TGTGCCAGCAGCTTATGGGGCGGGGGAGTCGAGCAGTACTTC	CASSLWGGGVEQYF
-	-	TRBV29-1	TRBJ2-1	TGCAGCGTCCGCCCCCGGGGCAATGAGCAGTTCTTC	CSVRPRGNEQFF
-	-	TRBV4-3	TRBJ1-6	TGCGCCAGCAGCCAAGCCTATAATTCACCCCTCCACTTT	CASSQAYNSPLHF
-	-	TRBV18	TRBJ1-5	TGTGCCAGCTCACCACTTGATCAGGGTCGCCAGCCCCAGCATTTT	CASSPLDQGRQPQHF
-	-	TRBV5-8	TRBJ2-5	TGTGCCAGCAGCATCTCCAGGGGGGGCGAGACCCAGTACTTC	CASSISRGGETQYF
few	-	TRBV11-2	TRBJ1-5	TGTGCCAGCAGCCAGTCGACGGGACAGCCCCAGCATTTT	CASSQSTGQPQHF
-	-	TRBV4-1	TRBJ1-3	TGCGCCAGCAGCCAAGAAGGTACTGAGAACACCATATATTTT	CASSQEGTENTIYF
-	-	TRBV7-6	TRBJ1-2	TGTGCCAGCAGCTTAGCGACAGGTCAAGACTATGGCTACACCTTC	CASSLATGQDYGYTF
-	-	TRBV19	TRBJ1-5	TGTGCCAGTAGTATAGATGTCACGGATCCATGGCAGCCCCAGCATTTT	CASSIDVTDPWQPQHF